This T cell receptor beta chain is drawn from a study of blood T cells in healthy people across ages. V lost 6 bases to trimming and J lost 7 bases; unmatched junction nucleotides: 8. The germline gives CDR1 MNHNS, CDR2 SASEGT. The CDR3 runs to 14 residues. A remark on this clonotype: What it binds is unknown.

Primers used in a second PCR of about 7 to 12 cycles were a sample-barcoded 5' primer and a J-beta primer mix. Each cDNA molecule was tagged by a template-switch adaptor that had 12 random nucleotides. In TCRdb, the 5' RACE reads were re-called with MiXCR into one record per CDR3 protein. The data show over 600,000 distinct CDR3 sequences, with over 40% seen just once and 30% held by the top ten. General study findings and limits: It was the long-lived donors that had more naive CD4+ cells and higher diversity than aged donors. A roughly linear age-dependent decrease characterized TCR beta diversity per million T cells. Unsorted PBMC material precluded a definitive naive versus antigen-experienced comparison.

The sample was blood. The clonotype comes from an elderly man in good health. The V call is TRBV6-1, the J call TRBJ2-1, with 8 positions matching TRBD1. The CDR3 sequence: CASRDRDPWNEQFF. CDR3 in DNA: TGTGCCAGCAGGGACAGGGACCCATGGAATGAGCAGTTCTTC.